Given below is one T cell receptor beta chain in context. Profiled with immunoSEQ multiplex PCR; TCRdb holds only in-frame clones, not every one. Seen here are tens of thousands of clones, roughly nine tenths observed once, and the top ten hold about 4.7%. J lost 4 bases, V lost 6 bases, and 6 bases had no gene match. CDR1 and CDR2 (germline): ENHRY, SYGVKD. The CDR3 loop spans 14 amino acids. This sample is drawn from a study of technical replicates of blood from a few donors. This TCR came from a human donor in good health. Some clones in this sample may be carry-over from other donors' samples. The specimen sequenced was PBMCs. The chain uses TRBV10-3 and TRBJ1-1; the match to TRBD1 covers 9 bases. In DNA form, the CDR3 reads TGTGCCATCAGGGGGGACAGGGCTCTCACTGAAGCTTTCTTT. This gives the protein CAIRGDRALTEAFF.